This T cell receptor beta chain was captured in a study of blood T cell repertoires in COVID-19. This table comes from immunoSEQ multiplex PCR, and its TCRdb copy is limited to in-frame clones, with some not included. The sample has about 240,000 clones, about 89% seen once. The TCR comes from a woman in her twenties or thirties who had recovered from COVID-19. Sequenced input: PBMCs or T cells enriched from blood (not recorded which).

CDR3 nucleotides: TGTGCCAGTAGTATAGTTGCGGTAGGCACCGGGGAGCTGTTTTTT. Translated: CASSIVAVGTGELFF. This chain links TRBV19 with TRBJ2-2; D is undetermined. The CDR3 is 15 amino acids. The germline gives CDR1 LNHDA, CDR2 SQIVND (reference sequence). Between the trimmed V and J ends, which lost 1 base and 4 bases, there was a span of 10 bases.